The 30 T cell receptor beta chains below were found in one sample sequenced in a study of cytomegalovirus exposure and HLA in healthy donors. Data came from immunoSEQ multiplex PCR; TCRdb stores just in-frame clones and leaves some out. The repertoire includes about 160,000 clones, about 96% of them detected once, and about 0.89% sits in the top ten. The specimen was PBMCs. The source of these receptors is a woman aged 18-29 years in good health and CMV-seronegative.

The chain combines TRBV5-6 with TRBJ2-1, with TRBD1 matching over 9 bases. Per germline, CDR1 SGHDT and CDR2 YYEEEE. The CDR3 covers 15 residues. V was pared by 4 bases and J by 4 bases, with 6 bases of the junction left unmatched. The CDR3 spells CASSTGTGTYNEQFF. CDR3 nucleotide sequence: TGTGCCAGCAGCACCGGGACAGGGACATACAATGAGCAGTTCTTC.

The V call is TRBV18, the J call TRBJ1-1; TRBD1 is a possible D gene (6 bases). Trimming pared 3 bases from V and 0 bases from J, leaving 8 bases between. The germline V gene encodes CDR1 KGHSH and CDR2 LQKENI. CDR3 length: 14 residues. The CDR3 protein is CASSPGQLNTEAFF. CDR3 sequence (DNA): TGTGCCAGCTCACCCGGACAGCTGAACACTGAAGCTTTCTTT. The complete variable domain, with remaining parts taken from reference TRBV18 and TRBJ1-1, reads NAGVMQNPRHLVRRRGQEARLRCSPMKGHSHVYWYRQLPEEGLKFMVYLQKENIIDESGMPKERFSAEFPKEGPSILRIQQVVRGDSAAYFCASSPGQLNTEAFFGQGTRLTVV.

The V gene is TRBV11-2, the J gene TRBJ2-7; TRBD2 matches at 9 bases. Germline lookup yields CDR1 SGHAT and CDR2 FQNNGV. CDR3 length: 16 amino acids. V lost 0 bases and J lost 4; bases outside the gene matches: 7. The CDR3 DNA reads TGTGCCAGCAGCTTAGACGGCGGGGGGGCCAGGTACGAGCAGTACTTC. This gives the protein CASSLDGGGARYEQYF. Full variable domain (remainder filled in from reference TRBV11-2 and TRBJ2-7): EAGVAQSPRYKIIEKRQSVAFWCNPISGHATLYWYQQILGQGPKLLIQFQNNGVVDDSQLPKDRFSAERLKGVDSTLKIQPAKLEDSAVYLCASSLDGGGARYEQYFGPGTRLTVT.

The rearrangement joins TRBV4-2 to TRBJ1-2, with 10 bases aligning to TRBD1. The junction had 13 bases not matched to a gene; V was cut back by 0 bases and J by 0 bases. CDR1 is LGHNA, CDR2 YNFKEQ, per germline. The CDR3 totals 20 residues. The CDR3 bases are TGTGCCAGCAGCCAAGATCCCTTGCGGGACAGGGGATCTTCTAACTATGGCTACACCTTC. Translating it yields CASSQDPLRDRGSSNYGYTF.

This chain connects TRBV7-9 to TRBJ1-5; maybe TRBD1 (6 bases). The ends were cut back, 5 bases at V and 3 bases at J, with 11 bases in the middle. CDR1 and CDR2 from the germline V gene are SEHNR and FQNEAQ (reference sequence). CDR3 length: 14 amino acids. CDR3 sequence: CASSLGGANQPQHF. CDR3 bases: TGTGCCAGCAGCCTGGGGGGGGCCAATCAGCCCCAGCATTTT.

J is TRBJ1-2 and V is TRBV7-2; 11 positions agree with TRBD1. Germline-derived CDR1 and CDR2 are SGHTA and FQGNSA. The CDR3 contains 15 residues. After removal of 3 bases from V and 1 base from J, the junction contained 1 base not matched to a gene. The CDR3 loop is CASSLDRGHNYGYTF. CDR3 in DNA: TGTGCCAGCAGCTTGGACAGGGGGCATAACTATGGCTACACCTTC.

This clone appeared once. V and J are TRBV6-6 and TRBJ1-2; 9 nucleotides agree with TRBD1. The CDR3 extends over 15 amino acids. Looked up from germline, CDR1 is MNHNY and CDR2 is SVGAGI (reference sequence). Trimming removed 4 bases from V and 3 bases from J; junction bases left unmatched: 6. The CDR3 loop reads CASSSQGAPDYGYTF. The CDR3 nucleotides read TGTGCCAGCAGTTCACAGGGGGCGCCAGACTATGGCTACACCTTC.

CDR3 in amino acids: CASSERGVFLADTQYF. CDR3 coding DNA: TGTGCCAGCAGTGAACGCGGGGTATTTTTAGCAGATACGCAGTATTTT. The V and J genes are TRBV25-1 and TRBJ2-3; possibly TRBD2 for D (6 bases). The CDR3 has 16 amino acids. Germline CDR1 reads MGHDK; CDR2 reads SYGVNS. Trimming took off 2 bases at V and 4 bases at J, with 16 bases between the two ends. Full variable domain (outside the CDR3, taken from reference TRBV25-1 and TRBJ2-3): EADIYQTPRYLVIGTGKKITLECSQTMGHDKMYWYQQDPGMELHLIHYSYGVNSTEKGDLSSESTVSRIRTEHFPLTLESARPSHTSQYLCASSERGVFLADTQYFGPGTRLTVL.

The rearrangement joins TRBV19 to TRBJ2-3, with D possibly TRBD2 on 5 matching bases. Germline V gives CDR1 LNHDA, CDR2 SQIVND (reference sequence). CDR3 size: 18 residues. Deletions cut 0 bases from V and 5 bases from J, with 21 bases between. In DNA, the CDR3 is TGTGCCAGTAGTATAGATCCCTCTTCCCACATTCGGGGAGATACGCAGTATTTT. Encoded protein: CASSIDPSSHIRGDTQYF.

A note on this clone: Compared with germline, one end of the junction differs, possibly owing to a read error. This chain links TRBV7-9 with TRBJ1-3; a weak D match, TRBD1 (5 bases). The CDR3 is 11 residues long. Per germline, CDR1 SEHNR and CDR2 FQNEAQ (reference sequence). The CDR3 nucleotides are TGTGCCAGCAGCATACAGGTCGTCGGGTTTTTT. As protein: CASSIQVVGFF.

The V call is TRBV15, the J call TRBJ1-4, with 7 bases that match TRBD1. The CDR3 loop spans 16 amino acids. Germline CDR1 LNHNV, CDR2 YYDKDF (reference sequence). With V trimmed by 3 bases and J by 3 bases, 7 bases remained unmatched. This CDR3 is CATSRGDRAANEKLFF. The CDR3 region has the DNA TGTGCCACCAGCAGGGGAGACAGGGCCGCTAATGAAAAACTGTTTTTT.

Here the CDR3 DNA reads TGTGCCAGCGTCTTGGAACTTGTCGGGTCTGGGGCCAACGTCCTGACTTTC. Amino acid sequence: CASVLELVGSGANVLTF. The V call is TRBV2, the J call TRBJ2-6; D not certain. CDR3 size: 17 residues. The V end lost 8 bases, the J end lost 1 base, and 18 bases lay between the germline ends. Germline V gene sequence: CDR1 SNHLY, CDR2 FYNNEI.

The DNA of the CDR3 is TGTGCCACCAGCAGAGATTTGGTACAGGGCTACACCTTC. Amino acid sequence: CATSRDLVQGYTF. The chain joins TRBV15 to TRBJ1-2; D not certain. The CDR3 has 13 amino acids. The germline gives CDR1 LNHNV, CDR2 YYDKDF (reference sequence). With 0 bases removed from V and 8 bases from J, the gap between germline ends came to 10 bases. Complete variable domain (other parts from reference TRBV15 and TRBJ1-2): DAMVIQNPRYQVTQFGKPVTLSCSQTLNHNVMYWYQQKSSQAPKLLFHYYDKDFNNEADTPDNFQSRRPNTSFCFLDIRSPGLGDTAMYLCATSRDLVQGYTFGSGTRLTVV.

Comment on this clone: Other DNA sequences from this sample encode an identical CDR3 as well. The CDR3 loop is CASSARQGTGELFF. Here the CDR3 DNA reads TGTGCCAGCAGTGCACGACAGGGCACCGGGGAGCTGTTTTTT. The J gene is TRBJ2-2, the V gene TRBV27; 7 bases line up with TRBD1. Germline V gene sequence: CDR1 MNHEY, CDR2 SMNVEV (reference sequence). J gave up 4 bases and V 5 bases, and 4 bases lay outside the gene matches. The CDR3 covers 14 residues.

V usage is TRBV7-2 and J usage is TRBJ2-7; 10 nucleotides agree with TRBD1. This CDR3 comprises 17 residues. The V segment lost 3 bases and the J segment 3 bases; nucleotides outside the gene matches: 11. Looked up from germline, CDR1 is SGHTA and CDR2 is FQGNSA. CDR3 DNA sequence: TGTGCCAGCAGCTTTTCGGAGACCGGGACAGGGGTCTACGAGCAGTACTTC. Translated: CASSFSETGTGVYEQYF.

This chain uses TRBV14 with TRBJ1-5; D gene uncertain. Trimming shortened V by 2 bases and J by 2 bases, and 10 bases separated the two germline ends. Germline CDR1 reads SGHDN; CDR2 reads FVKESK. The CDR3 is 15 residues long. The CDR3 here is CASSQLGEGNQPQHF. Written as DNA, the CDR3 is TGTGCCAGCAGCCAACTCGGCGAGGGCAATCAGCCCCAGCATTTT.

The V and J genes are TRBV27 and TRBJ2-2; 8 nucleotides line up with TRBD1. The V and J ends lost 2 bases and 4 bases, in that order; junction bases with no gene match: 6. The CDR3 is 16 amino acids. Germline loops: CDR1 MNHEY, CDR2 SMNVEV (reference sequence). The CDR3 spells CASSLARGLFTGELFF. The DNA for the CDR3 is TGTGCCAGCAGTTTAGCCAGGGGGCTATTCACCGGGGAGCTGTTTTTT.

The chain has TRBV2 and TRBJ2-2, with unresolved D. Trimming left V 8 bases short and J 6 bases short, with 10 bases between. The CDR3 is 12 amino acids. CDR1 and CDR2 (germline): SNHLY, FYNNEI. The CDR3 coding sequence is TGTGCCAGCGGCTTGTTCCCCGGGGAGCTGTTTTTT. It yields the protein CASGLFPGELFF.

This clone was observed a handful of times. The V gene is TRBV5-1, the J gene TRBJ1-6, with 7 bases identical to TRBD1. The CDR3 length is 16 residues. Germline V gene sequence: CDR1 SGHRS, CDR2 YFSETQ. Trimming at V came to 4 bases and at J to 4 bases, leaving 8 bases not matched to a gene. CDR3 protein: CASSADWDSYNSPLHF. Here the CDR3 DNA reads TGCGCCAGCAGCGCGGACTGGGACAGTTATAATTCACCCCTCCACTTT.

The chain carries TRBV4-2 and TRBJ2-7; 7 bases line up with TRBD2. V was clipped by 5 bases and J by 0 bases; unmatched bases: 7. The germline gives CDR1 LGHNA, CDR2 YNFKEQ. This CDR3 comprises 15 residues. CDR3 residues: CASSEEGTTSYEQYF. CDR3 bases: TGTGCCAGCAGCGAGGAGGGGACTACCTCCTACGAGCAGTACTTC.

The V and J genes are TRBV6-5 and TRBJ2-1; D remains unclear. The germline gives CDR1 MNHEY, CDR2 SVGAGI. V was shortened by 0 bases and J by 5 bases, with 5 bases between the two germline ends. The CDR3 covers 13 residues. The CDR3 bases are TGTGCCAGCAGTTACTCCCGGGACAATGAGCAGTTCTTC. It is translated as CASSYSRDNEQFF.

The V and J genes are TRBV5-1 and TRBJ2-1, with D perhaps matching TRBD2 (5 bases). Trimming left V 3 bases short and J 5 bases short, with 9 bases between. The length of the CDR3 is 13 residues. CDR1 and CDR2 (germline): SGHRS, YFSETQ. CDR3 nucleotides: TGCGCCAGCAGCTCCCTAGCCAACAATGAGCAGTTCTTC. Protein sequence: CASSSLANNEQFF.

The chain employs TRBV2 and TRBJ1-6, with 7 bases aligning to TRBD1. Germline V gene sequence: CDR1 SNHLY, CDR2 FYNNEI. V trimming: 4 bases; J trimming: 9 bases; junction bases outside the gene matches: 3. CDR3 length equals 13 residues. CDR3 DNA: TGTGCCAGCAGTGGAACAGGGGTTTCACCCCTCCACTTT. This encodes CASSGTGVSPLHF.

This clone was counted once. V gene TRBV7-9 combines with J gene TRBJ1-1; 8 bases match TRBD1. Trimming removed 2 bases from V and 1 base from J; junction bases left unmatched: 9. Germline CDR1 and CDR2: SEHNR and FQNEAQ (reference sequence). The CDR3 length is 17 residues. CDR3 in DNA: TGTGCCAGCAGCTTAACCTTACTGGGACAGGCGAACACTGAAGCTTTCTTT. Its protein product is CASSLTLLGQANTEAFF.

CDR3 sequence reads: CASSYPGGRRETQYF. For the CDR3, the DNA is TGTGCCAGCAGCTACCCCGGGGGGCGGCGGGAGACCCAGTACTTC. This rearrangement joins TRBV5-4 to TRBJ2-5, with TRBD2 as a possible D gene (7 bases). CDR1 and CDR2 (germline): SGHNT, YYREEE (reference sequence). CDR3 length equals 15 residues. Trimming removed 3 bases from V and 5 bases from J, with 17 bases in between.

This chain connects TRBV4-2 to TRBJ2-3; 9 nucleotides match TRBD2. Germline loops: CDR1 LGHNA, CDR2 YNFKEQ. This CDR3 has 15 amino acids. V lost 2 bases, J lost 4 bases, and 4 bases stayed unmatched. The CDR3 spells CASSQLAGSPDTQYF. CDR3 sequence (DNA): TGTGCCAGCAGCCAACTAGCGGGGTCACCAGATACGCAGTATTTT.

The J gene is TRBJ2-1, the V gene TRBV7-9; the D gene is possibly TRBD2 (7 bases). The CDR3 covers 15 residues. The germline gives CDR1 SEHNR, CDR2 FQNEAQ (reference sequence). Trimming took off 1 base at V and 3 bases at J, with 10 bases between the two ends. CDR3 loop: CASSLGGGVYNEQFF. CDR3 bases: TGTGCCAGCAGCTTAGGAGGGGGGGTCTACAATGAGCAGTTCTTC.

Only one count was recorded for this clone. J is TRBJ1-5 and V is TRBV27; 10 nucleotides line up with TRBD1. V shed 8 bases, J shed 6 bases, and the junction held 10 bases outside the gene matches. CDR1 MNHEY and CDR2 SMNVEV come from the germline V gene (reference sequence). The CDR3 is 15 residues long. The CDR3 loop reads CASGGDRGWGQPQHF. The CDR3 bases are TGTGCCAGCGGCGGGGACAGGGGATGGGGTCAGCCCCAGCATTTT.

About this clone itself: The junction departs from germline at one end; a sequencing error may be responsible. The genes are TRBV15 and TRBJ2-7; 12 positions match TRBD2. CDR3 length equals 17 residues. The germline V gene encodes CDR1 LNHNV and CDR2 YYDKDF (reference sequence). The CDR3 DNA follows: TGTGCCACCAGCAGAGAAGATAGCCGCGGACTAGCGGGGAACTTCCACTTC. As protein: CATSREDSRGLAGNFHF.

The V and J genes are TRBV19 and TRBJ2-7, with D possibly TRBD1 on 5 matching bases. The CDR3 is 11 residues long. V was pared by 6 bases and J by 4 bases, with 7 bases between. CDR1 is LNHDA and CDR2 is SQIVND in the germline V gene (reference sequence). The CDR3: CASSAGYEQYF. The CDR3 DNA reads TGTGCCAGTAGCGCAGGGTACGAGCAGTACTTC.